One sample yielded the 25 T cell receptor beta chains listed below, sequenced in a study of blood T cell repertoires in COVID-19. Generated by immunoSEQ multiplex PCR, the TCRdb table keeps only in-frame clones and is missing some. The data show roughly 150,000 clones, around nine tenths seen once. What was sequenced was peripheral blood. The receptors shown here come from a human donor in a cohort sampled during active COVID-19.

V gene TRBV18 combines with J gene TRBJ2-3; D might be TRBD1 (6 bases). Germline V CDR1 and CDR2: KGHSH, LQKENI. The germline V and J ends were trimmed by 2 bases and 5 bases, with 11 bases remaining between them. The CDR3 contains 14 residues. CDR3 sequence reads: CASSPGGGRDTQYF. CDR3 DNA: TGTGCCAGCTCACCAGGGGGCGGCAGAGATACGCAGTATTTT.

The chain recombines TRBV7-9 with TRBJ2-3, with a possible D match to TRBD2 (6 bases). Trimming took 4 bases from V and 1 from J, leaving 12 bases between them. This CDR3 is 15 amino acids long. Per the germline V gene, CDR1 is SEHNR and CDR2 is FQNEAQ (reference sequence). In DNA form, the CDR3 reads TGTGCCAGCAGCTCACTAGCAACCGGCACAGATACGCAGTATTTT. Protein sequence: CASSSLATGTDTQYF.

Worth noting for this clone: This sample includes further DNA sequences coding for the same CDR3. V gene TRBV3-1 (or the pseudogene TRBV3-2) combines with J gene TRBJ1-3; the D is unclear. Trimming took 1 base from V and 0 from J, leaving 7 bases between them. In germline, CDR1 is LGHDT, CDR2 YNNKEL (reference sequence). This CDR3 has 15 amino acids. In DNA form, the CDR3 reads TGTGCCAGCAGCCAAGGGGCCAGCTCTGGAAACACCATATATTTT. Protein product: CASSQGASSGNTIYF.

The chain employs TRBV10-2 and TRBJ2-7, with 9 bases matching TRBD1. V was clipped by 5 bases and J by 4 bases; unmatched bases: 6. Germline assignment: CDR1 WSHSY and CDR2 SAAADI. This CDR3 comprises 14 residues. The DNA for the CDR3 is TGCGCCAGCAGTAGACAGGGGGTCAATTACGAGCAGTACTTC. This encodes CASSRQGVNYEQYF.

This clone was observed a few times. The rearrangement uses TRBV10-3 and TRBJ2-5; tentatively, D is TRBD1 (5 bases). This CDR3 contains 14 residues. V was trimmed by 0 bases and J by 3 bases, leaving 8 bases between them. CDR1 and CDR2 (germline): ENHRY, SYGVKD. This CDR3 is CAISESGQKETQYF. DNA of the CDR3: TGTGCCATCAGTGAGTCGGGGCAGAAAGAGACCCAGTACTTC.

The V gene is TRBV7-2, the J gene TRBJ2-2, with 7 bases matching TRBD2. V was clipped by 5 bases and J by 4 bases; unmatched bases: 4. CDR3 length equals 14 residues. The V gene's germline CDR1 is SGHTA and CDR2 FQGNSA. The CDR3 region has the DNA TGTGCCAGCAGCCGGGGACTAACCACCGGGGAGCTGTTTTTT. The encoded protein is CASSRGLTTGELFF.

This clone was recorded only once. The rearrangement uses TRBV19 and TRBJ1-2, with 7 bases that match TRBD1. The CDR3 has 13 residues. The ends lost 5 bases at V and 8 bases at J; junction bases unmatched: 8. CDR1 is LNHDA and CDR2 is SQIVND in the germline V gene (reference sequence). CDR3 sequence: CASSVDRDHGYTF. DNA of the CDR3: TGTGCCAGTAGTGTTGACAGGGACCACGGCTACACCTTC.

The chain uses TRBV9 and TRBJ2-7, with 7 bases that match TRBD1. The germline gives CDR1 SGDLS, CDR2 YYNGEE. The V gene end was trimmed by 2 bases and the J gene end by 5 bases; junction bases not matched to a gene: 4. This CDR3 region has 13 residues. The CDR3 is CASSVTGSDEQYF. DNA of the CDR3: TGTGCCAGCAGCGTGACAGGGTCGGACGAGCAGTACTTC. The full variable domain, in which reference TRBV9 and TRBJ2-7 provide the parts outside the CDR3, is DSGVTQTPKHLITATGQRVTLRCSPRSGDLSVYWYQQSLDQGLQFLIQYYNGEERAKGNILERFSAQQFPDLHSELNLSSLELGDSALYFCASSVTGSDEQYFGPGTRLTVT.

The chain recombines TRBV28 with TRBJ2-7; TRBD1 matches 8 bases. There are 16 residues in the CDR3. V lost 3 bases to trimming and J lost 1 base; unmatched junction nucleotides: 8. Germline V gene sequence: CDR1 MDHEN, CDR2 SYDVKM. The CDR3 here is CASSFGWDRTSYEQYF. The CDR3 DNA reads as TGTGCCAGCAGTTTTGGGTGGGACAGGACTTCCTACGAGCAGTACTTC.

The chain recombines TRBV20-1 with TRBJ2-1; 11 bases are a match to TRBD2. This CDR3 region has 17 residues. The trim removed 3 bases at V and 4 bases at J, leaving 11 bases unmatched. CDR1 is DFQATT and CDR2 is SNEGSKA in the germline V gene (reference sequence). The CDR3 reads CSASHSGTSGLYNEQFF. CDR3 DNA: TGCAGTGCTAGTCATTCCGGGACTAGCGGATTATACAATGAGCAGTTCTTC.

The rearrangement joins TRBV5-4 to TRBJ2-2; TRBD2 aligns across 7 bases. The junction had 0 bases not matched to a gene; V was cut back by 0 bases and J by 1 base. The CDR3 runs 15 residues. From germline, CDR1 is SGHNT and CDR2 YYREEE (reference sequence). The CDR3 spells CASSLGGGNTGELFF. The CDR3 nucleotides read TGTGCCAGCAGCTTGGGCGGGGGGAACACCGGGGAGCTGTTTTTT.

This clone was observed a single time. The chain has TRBV28 and TRBJ1-3; no definite D call. Trimming took off 7 bases at V and 6 bases at J, with 13 bases between the two ends. This CDR3 region has 13 residues. CDR1 MDHEN and CDR2 SYDVKM come from the germline V gene. Here the CDR3 reads CASTSSVVNTIYF. The CDR3 DNA is TGTGCCAGCACCTCTTCTGTTGTAAACACCATATATTTT. The full variable domain, rest sourced from reference TRBV28 and TRBJ1-3, is DVKVTQSSRYLVKRTGEKVFLECVQDMDHENMFWYRQDPGLGLRLIYFSYDVKMKEKGDIPEGYSVSREKKERFSLILESASTNQTSMYLCASTSSVVNTIYFGEGSWLTVV.

The gene calls are TRBV5-8 and TRBJ1-2; possible D gene TRBD1, 6 bases. The V gene's germline CDR1 is SGHTS and CDR2 YDEGEE. V was clipped by 3 bases and J by 8 bases, with 14 bases between them. This CDR3 has 13 amino acids. CDR3 protein: CASSWGHRGGYTF. Here the CDR3 DNA reads TGTGCCAGCAGCTGGGGACACCGGGGCGGCTACACCTTC.

V usage is TRBV7-8 and J usage is TRBJ2-7; no clear D gene. The CDR3 has 13 residues. Germline CDR1 is SGHVS and CDR2 is FQNEAQ. Between the trimmed V and J ends, which lost 7 bases and 8 bases, there was a span of 18 bases. In DNA form, the CDR3 reads TGTGCCAGCACCCATAGGCTGACTGGCCAGCAGTACTTC. It is translated as CASTHRLTGQQYF.

This clone was seen only a few times. The gene calls are TRBV7-9 and TRBJ2-1; D gene unclear. CDR1 is SEHNR, CDR2 FQNEAQ, per germline (reference sequence). V was pared by 0 bases and J by 14 bases, with 8 bases between. This CDR3 is built from 11 residues. CDR3 residues: CASSLAGQEFF. The DNA of the CDR3 is TGTGCCAGCAGCTTAGCTGGTCAGGAGTTCTTC.

This clone showed up just a few times. The V call is TRBV7-3, the J call TRBJ1-6; TRBD1 matches 10 bases. V was clipped by 0 bases and J by 9 bases; unmatched bases: 2. CDR1 and CDR2 from the germline V gene are SGHTA and FQGTGA. This CDR3 contains 15 residues. The CDR3 protein is CASSLTGQGLSPLHF. CDR3 coding DNA: TGTGCCAGCAGCTTAACGGGACAGGGGCTTTCACCCCTCCACTTT.

CDR3 sequence (DNA): TGTGCCAGCAGCTTATTTGGCGGGGGGGCCTTGGCCGGGGAGCTGTTTTTT. This encodes CASSLFGGGALAGELFF. The chain uses TRBV5-4 and TRBJ2-2; 9 positions agree with TRBD2. J lost 6 bases, V lost 2 bases, and 11 bases had no gene match. There are 17 residues in the CDR3. Germline V lookup: CDR1 SGHNT, CDR2 YYREEE (reference sequence).

V and J are TRBV2 and TRBJ1-1, with 7 bases identical to TRBD1. Unmatched junction bases numbered 5, after V lost 6 bases and J lost 4 bases. CDR3 length: 13 residues. From germline, CDR1 is SNHLY and CDR2 FYNNEI. CDR3 residues: CASRWQGVTEAFF. The CDR3 DNA reads TGTGCCAGCAGATGGCAGGGGGTCACTGAAGCTTTCTTT.

The chain recombines TRBV4-2 with TRBJ2-7; 11 nucleotides line up with TRBD2. V was clipped by 3 bases and J by 5 bases; unmatched bases: 6. CDR1 and CDR2 from the germline V gene are LGHNA and YNFKEQ. CDR3 length: 15 residues. CDR3 sequence reads: CASSQALAGGHEQYF. The CDR3 nucleotides read TGTGCCAGCAGCCAGGCCCTAGCGGGAGGCCACGAGCAGTACTTC.

This clone was observed once. The V gene is TRBV5-6, the J gene TRBJ2-7; possibly TRBD2 for D (6 bases). Germline V CDR1 and CDR2: SGHDT, YYEEEE. The V end was cut by 4 bases, the J end by 2 bases, with 10 bases between. The CDR3 is 13 residues long. CDR3 sequence (DNA): TGTGCCAGCAGCGCACGCGGGACCTACGAGCAGTACTTC. Translated, it gives CASSARGTYEQYF.

This sequence joins TRBV15 and TRBJ1-6, with D perhaps matching TRBD1 (5 bases). Trimming took 2 bases from V and 10 from J, leaving 9 bases between them. Germline loops: CDR1 LNHNV, CDR2 YYDKDF (reference sequence). The CDR3 is made up of 13 amino acids. The CDR3 nucleotides are TGTGCCACCAGCAGACAGGGTGACTCACCCCTCCACTTT. This gives the protein CATSRQGDSPLHF.

V usage is TRBV11-1 and J usage is TRBJ2-7; 12 nucleotides line up with TRBD2. Germline V gene data show CDR1 as SGHAT and CDR2 as FQDESV (reference sequence). J gave up 7 bases and V 5 bases, and 3 bases lay outside the gene matches. CDR3 length: 13 amino acids. The CDR3 loop reads CASSHGLAGEQYF. As DNA, the CDR3 is TGTGCCAGCAGCCACGGACTAGCGGGGGAGCAGTACTTC. The variable domain in full, completed from reference TRBV11-1 and TRBJ2-7, reads EAEVAQSPRYKITEKSQAVAFWCDPISGHATLYWYRQILGQGPELLVQFQDESVVDDSQLPKDRFSAERLKGVDSTLKIQPAELGDSAMYLCASSHGLAGEQYFGPGTRLTVT.

The V and J genes are TRBV30 and TRBJ1-4; the D is unclear. Trimming took off 4 bases at V and 7 bases at J, with 16 bases between the two ends. Germline V lookup: CDR1 GTSNPN, CDR2 SVGIG (reference sequence). The CDR3 spans 14 residues. The CDR3 is CAWTTPGRGEKLFF. CDR3 nucleotide sequence: TGTGCCTGGACCACCCCCGGGAGAGGTGAAAAACTGTTTTTT.

This chain links TRBV7-9 with TRBJ1-1; a weak D match, TRBD1 (5 bases). Looked up from germline, CDR1 is SEHNR and CDR2 is FQNEAQ (reference sequence). CDR3 length: 13 residues. Trimming removed 3 bases from V and 3 bases from J, with 8 bases in between. The CDR3: CASSFEGDTEAFF. CDR3 DNA: TGTGCCAGCAGCTTTGAAGGGGACACTGAAGCTTTCTTT.

V is TRBV10-1 and J is TRBJ2-7; D not resolved. In germline, CDR1 is WNHNN, CDR2 SYGVQD (reference sequence). This CDR3 has 12 residues. The germline V and J ends were trimmed by 7 bases and 2 bases, with 9 bases remaining between them. The CDR3 here is CASTPLAYEQYF. DNA for the CDR3: TGCGCCAGCACTCCCCTCGCCTACGAGCAGTACTTC.